These 15 T cell receptor beta chains were all obtained from the same sample, sequenced in a study of blood T cell repertoires in COVID-19. Only in-frame clones appear in the TCRdb table, and some are missing; sequencing was by immunoSEQ multiplex PCR. The repertoire includes 110,000 or so clones, about 85% of them detected once, and just over 5.5% sits in the top ten. Sequencing was performed on peripheral blood. These receptors all come from a woman aged 60 to 75 with COVID-19, enrolled during active disease.

The chain joins TRBV5-1 to TRBJ2-5, with D possibly being TRBD2 (5 bases). CDR3 length: 15 residues. CDR1 is SGHRS and CDR2 is YFSETQ in the germline V gene. Trimming removed 2 bases from V and 4 bases from J, with 15 bases in between. CDR3 residues: CASSFRGLHAETQYF. CDR3 in DNA: TGCGCCAGCAGCTTCCGTGGACTCCATGCAGAGACCCAGTACTTC.

This chain links TRBV3-1 (or the pseudogene TRBV3-2) with TRBJ1-1, with D unresolved. This CDR3 contains 19 residues. CDR1 and CDR2 from the germline V gene are LGHDT and YNNKEL (reference sequence). V was pared by 1 base and J by 5 bases, with 26 bases between. CDR3 amino acids: CASSQAAGYGLGSGTEAFF. CDR3 DNA sequence: TGTGCCAGCAGCCAAGCAGCGGGGTACGGGCTAGGGTCAGGAACTGAAGCTTTCTTT.

The CDR3, as DNA: TGTGCCAGCAGCTTAGGACAGGCTGGTCGGGCAGATACGCAGTATTTT. It codes for CASSLGQAGRADTQYF. This chain links TRBV7-6 with TRBJ2-3; tentatively, D is TRBD1 (6 bases). The CDR3 spans 16 residues. Trimming removed 1 base from V and 4 bases from J, with 15 bases in between. CDR1 is SGHVS and CDR2 is FNYEAQ in the germline V gene. Looking up the rest from reference TRBV7-6 and TRBJ2-3 gives the full variable domain: GAGVSQSPRYKVTKRGQDVALRCDPISGHVSLYWYRQALGQGPEFLTYFNYEAQQDKSGLPNDRFSAERPEGSISTLTIQRTEQRDSAMYRCASSLGQAGRADTQYFGPGTRLTVL.

The chain combines TRBV4-1 with TRBJ1-5, with a possible D match to TRBD1 (6 bases). Germline V CDR1 and CDR2: MGHRA, YSYEKL. The ends were cut back, 4 bases at V and 7 bases at J, with 17 bases in the middle. The CDR3 consists of 15 residues. CDR3 region: CASSPRRGDNQPQHF. CDR3 sequence (DNA): TGCGCCAGCAGCCCAAGGCGGGGGGACAACCAGCCCCAGCATTTT.

The table lists this clone with a count of one. This rearrangement joins TRBV29-1 to TRBJ1-1; 9 bases agree with TRBD1. This CDR3 spans 16 amino acids. With 5 bases clipped from V and 4 bases from J, the junction kept 14 bases outside the gene matches. The V gene's germline CDR1 is SQVTM and CDR2 ANQGSEA. The CDR3 nucleotides are TGCAGCGTTTCCCTCCTAAATTTGGGACAGGGCACTGAAGCTTTCTTT. It yields the protein CSVSLLNLGQGTEAFF.

V gene TRBV7-2 combines with J gene TRBJ2-3, with 15 bases matching TRBD2. V dropped 2 bases and J dropped 1; count of bases not matched to a gene: 1. The CDR3 totals 17 residues. The germline gives CDR1 SGHTA, CDR2 FQGNSA. DNA of the CDR3: TGTGCCAGCAGCTTAAGGACTAGCGGGAGGGGCACAGATACGCAGTATTTT. As protein: CASSLRTSGRGTDTQYF.

V gene TRBV9 combines with J gene TRBJ2-3; the D gene is possibly TRBD2 (5 bases). Germline lookup yields CDR1 SGDLS and CDR2 YYNGEE. This CDR3 is built from 13 residues. Deletions cut 9 bases from V and 2 bases from J, with 13 bases between. Here the CDR3 DNA reads TGTGCCACCACCGGGGTTAACACAGATACGCAGTATTTT. Translation: CATTGVNTDTQYF. The whole variable domain, remainder taken from reference TRBV9 and TRBJ2-3, is DSGVTQTPKHLITATGQRVTLRCSPRSGDLSVYWYQQSLDQGLQFLIQYYNGEERAKGNILERFSAQQFPDLHSELNLSSLELGDSALYFCATTGVNTDTQYFGPGTRLTVL.

The genes are TRBV19 and TRBJ2-1; 9 bases line up with TRBD1. Germline V gene sequence: CDR1 LNHDA, CDR2 SQIVND (reference sequence). The CDR3 is 15 amino acids. V was clipped by 4 bases and J by 9 bases; unmatched bases: 10. The CDR3 protein is CASSTRDRVRGEQFF. CDR3 coding DNA: TGTGCCAGTAGTACCCGGGACAGGGTAAGGGGTGAGCAGTTCTTC.

This clone was observed a handful of times. The CDR3 DNA reads as TGTGCCAGCAGCCAAGGAATAGAGAACTACAATGAGCAGTTCTTC. Protein product: CASSQGIENYNEQFF. This chain links TRBV14 with TRBJ2-1, with D unclear. CDR1 is SGHDN, CDR2 FVKESK, per germline. This CDR3 spans 15 amino acids. V lost 1 base and J lost 3, with 10 bases in between.

The gene calls are TRBV7-2 and TRBJ2-6; D is possibly TRBD1 (6 bases). The CDR3 loop spans 15 amino acids. V shed 5 bases and J shed 2 bases, with 10 bases lying between them. Per the germline V gene, CDR1 is SGHTA and CDR2 is FQGNSA. The CDR3 sequence: CASSSTGTGANVLTF. In nucleotides, the CDR3 is TGTGCCAGCAGCAGCACAGGGACTGGGGCCAACGTCCTGACTTTC.

The sample holds a few counts of this clone. The chain recombines TRBV6-4 with TRBJ1-5; the D gene is possibly TRBD1 (5 bases). There are 13 residues in the CDR3. Germline CDR1 MRHNA, CDR2 SNTAGT. V lost 8 bases to trimming and J lost 7 bases, with 15 bases between them. CDR3 sequence reads: CASPTRGRQPQHF. The CDR3 bases are TGTGCCAGCCCGACCCGGGGGAGGCAGCCCCAGCATTTT.

The rearrangement joins TRBV21-1 to TRBJ2-3; the table's TRBD1 call for D was not verified on the DNA. TRBV21-1 is a pseudogene segment. The CDR3 contains 18 residues. The CDR3 loop reads CASSKAHPLGANTDTQYF. CDR3 DNA sequence: TGTGCCAGCAGCAAAGCTCACCCCCTGGGGGCCAACACAGATACGCAGTATTTT.

The chain carries TRBV5-6 and TRBJ1-6; a possible D gene is TRBD1 (5 bases). CDR1 is SGHDT, CDR2 YYEEEE, per germline. CDR3 length equals 16 residues. Trimming pared 1 base from V and 6 bases from J, leaving 14 bases between. CDR3 in amino acids: CASSLLRQGSNSPLHF. The CDR3 DNA is TGTGCCAGCAGCTTGCTACGGCAGGGAAGTAATTCACCCCTCCACTTT.

About this clone itself: The identical CDR3 is also encoded by other nucleotide sequences in the sample. The CDR3 protein is CASSLRDRGFGYTF. In DNA form, the CDR3 reads TGTGCCAGCAGCTTACGGGACAGGGGCTTCGGCTACACCTTC. The rearrangement links TRBV11-2 to TRBJ1-2; 10 bases align to TRBD1. The length of the CDR3 is 14 residues. Germline V gene lookup returns CDR1 SGHAT and CDR2 FQNNGV. Unmatched junction bases numbered 5, after V lost 2 bases and J lost 8 bases.

V gene TRBV5-4 combines with J gene TRBJ2-1; 9 bases agree with TRBD1. The CDR3 sequence is 17 residues long. V dropped 4 bases and J dropped 1; count of bases not matched to a gene: 9. Germline V gives CDR1 SGHNT, CDR2 YYREEE (reference sequence). The DNA for the CDR3 is TGTGCCAGCAGCGTCCGGACAGGGGTAGGGTCCTACAATGAGCAGTTCTTC. Its translation: CASSVRTGVGSYNEQFF.